This is a list of T cell receptor beta chains from one sample in a study of cytomegalovirus exposure and HLA in healthy donors. Only in-frame clones appear in the TCRdb table, and some are missing; sequencing was by immunoSEQ multiplex PCR. The sample has about 180,000 clones; around 80% are singletons. What was sequenced was PBMCs. Receptors were obtained from a girl aged 5 to 17 in good health and CMV-seropositive. Both conserved end residues are part of each CDR3. D genes are given only for firm matches.

d_call j_call v_call cdr3_nt cdr3_aa
TRBD1 TRBJ2-7 TRBV27 TGTGCCAGCAGTACAGGGGGCTACGAGCAGTACTTC CASSTGGYEQYF
TRBD2 TRBJ2-1 TRBV4-2 TGTGCCAGCAGCCAAGGGACTAGCGGGAGCTACGAGCAGTTCTTC CASSQGTSGSYEQFF
NA TRBJ1-5 TRBV5-4 TGTGCCAGCAGCTTCGGGGAAACCAAGTGTCAGCCCCAGCATTTT CASSFGETKCQPQHF
TRBD2 TRBJ2-1 TRBV6-1 TGTGCCAGCAGTTTAGCGGGATTATCCTACAATGAGCAGTTCTTC CASSLAGLSYNEQFF
NA TRBJ2-7 TRBV27 TGTGCCAGCGGGTTGGACTGGACGGAGCAGTACTTC CASGLDWTEQYF
NA TRBJ2-5 TRBV27 TGTGCCAGCAGTTTAAACCCCCCGCACAACACAAAAGAGACCCAGTACTTC CASSLNPPHNTKETQYF
NA TRBJ2-3 TRBV4-2 TGTGCCAGCAGCCAAGTGGCGGCAACAGATACGCAGTATTTT CASSQVAATDTQYF
TRBD1 TRBJ2-7 TRBV4-3 TGCGCCAGCAGCCAAGATTTGACAGGGGGCTCCCCCTACGAGCAGTACTTC CASSQDLTGGSPYEQYF
TRBD2 TRBJ2-1 TRBV5-6 TGTGCCAGCAGCTTTGACACTAGCGGTTTCAATGAGCAGTTCTTC CASSFDTSGFNEQFF
NA TRBJ2-3 TRBV19 TGTGCCAGTAGTCTCATATGGGCCTACACAGATACGCAGTATTTT CASSLIWAYTDTQYF
TRBD1 TRBJ1-1 TRBV7-9 TGTGCCAGCAGCTTAGACGGCAGGGGGCAGGACACTGAAGCTTTCTTT CASSLDGRGQDTEAFF